Described below is a single T cell receptor (beta chain) sequence and its context. The data are from a study of cytotoxic CD8 clonotypes in ibrutinib-treated CLL. Some clones are missing from TCRdb's copy, which holds only in-frame ones; the method was immunoSEQ multiplex PCR. The table includes some 43,000 clones, 69% detected once. V dropped 5 bases and J dropped 0 bases, with 14 bases sitting between them. This CDR3 has 15 amino acids. CDR1 and CDR2 (germline): SGHRS, YFSETQ. V gene TRBV5-1 combines with J gene TRBJ2-5, with D perhaps matching TRBD1 or TRBD2 (5 bases each). The sample here was PBMCs, taken after 12 months of ibrutinib treatment. The receptor was isolated from a human donor with chronic lymphocytic leukemia. The chain's CDR3 is CASSPLGEYQETQYF. CDR3 nucleotides: TGCGCCAGCAGTCCACTAGGGGAATACCAAGAGACCCAGTACTTC.